This record concerns one T cell receptor beta chain sequence. The antigen this receptor binds is unknown. No much larger clone is present one base from it, and per-base qualities are unavailable. These data come from a study of OX40 agonist ivuxolimab in advanced cancers. Study-level background: Ivuxolimab, which targeted the costimulatory receptor OX40 (CD134), was an agonistic, fully human IgG2 monoclonal antibody. Of the roughly 51 patients in dose escalation, 19 had hepatocellular carcinoma, some 15 had melanoma, 9 had renal cell carcinoma and 9 had head and neck cancer. Partial responses occurred in three dose-escalation patients: two with cutaneous melanoma and one with hepatocellular carcinoma. Patients were allowed to have had prior anti-PD-1, anti-PD-L1 or anti-CTLA-4 therapy, and about 40% of the dose-escalation patients had been treated with checkpoint inhibitors. Intravenous ivuxolimab was administered to patients every 2 weeks at six dose levels: 0.01, 0.1, 0.3, 1.5, 3 and 10 mg/kg. In the dose-escalation cohort, around 80% of patients were male, and the mean age was around 60 years with a range of 23 to 79. Peripheral TCRbeta sequencing aimed to test whether ivuxolimab altered TCR sequence diversity and caused clonal T-cell expansion. The paper reports the monotherapy dose-escalation portion (N of about 54 patients) of the phase I ivuxolimab trial.

Genomic DNA was isolated from the sorted cells so that the TCRbeta CDR3 region could be sequenced. The immunoSEQ Assay was used for sequencing of TCRbeta CDR3 regions. Here the immuneACCESS table is served through TCRdb, limited to in-frame sequences with V and J called. Missing clones are a known gap in these copies; in checked studies unresolved V genes cover under half, and the rest lacks a known reason. The sample profile shows 20,000 to 25,000 clones; 80% to 90% of them were found once. The top ten constitute 26% of the sample. Broad study findings and their caveats: The antigen specificity of the peripheral T cells that underwent clonal expansion was not determined. Clonal expansion of both CD4+ and CD8+ blood T cells was observed from baseline to week 6 at doses 0.1 to 3.0 mg/kg. Low levels of normalized T-cell clonal expansion were also seen in some nonresponding patients. After ivuxolimab, CD8+ T cells had more expanded clones than CD4+ T cells on average. In the 0.1-3.0 mg/kg groups, partial responders had among the lowest normalized peripheral clonal expansion, particularly in CD8+ T cells.

The trial excluded patients who had a history of autoimmune disease or who were on systemic immunosuppression. Peripheral blood for TCR sequencing was collected from all dose cohorts at baseline, on cycle 4 day 1, and on cycle 7 day 1. Samples were obtained from an open-label, multicenter, first-in-human phase I dose-escalation trial of ivuxolimab. The trial enrolled adults with locally advanced or metastatic head and neck squamous cell, hepatocellular, melanoma or renal cell carcinoma. Before TCR sequencing, CD4+ T cells and CD8+ T cells from peripheral blood were sorted into separate populations. The CDR3 spans 15 residues, from the cysteine through the phenylalanine. CDR3 DNA is the only sequence kept; it has 45 bases, read in frame from the first base.

The chain was built from TRBV21-1 and TRBJ1-4; the table gives TRBD1 as D, unverified against the DNA. TRBV21-1 is a known pseudogene. The source material was CD4+ or CD8+ T cells sorted from blood, sampled in a trial of the OX40 agonist ivuxolimab. The source is an adult with an advanced solid tumor such as melanoma, head and neck, liver or kidney cancer. The CDR3 has the sequence CASSKRPEGDEKLFF. The nucleotide sequence is TGTGCCAGCAGCAAGCGACCCGAGGGGGATGAAAAACTGTTTTTT.